This T cell receptor beta chain was recorded in a study of cytomegalovirus exposure and HLA in healthy donors. Study details: According to later analysis, the same platform produced the 120 validation and around 730 first-cohort repertoires.

A remark on this clone: Its antigen is undetermined.

Study-level points and caveats: That first-cohort TCR clusters tended to co-occur in the 120 or so validation repertoires was found in a later analysis. Most TCR sequences were uncommon, yet certain public TCRs appeared in many donors.

CDR3 size: 14 residues. Germline assignment: CDR1 MDHEN and CDR2 SYDVKM. V was pared by 7 bases and J by 0 bases, with 10 bases between. Some clones are missing from TCRdb's copy, which holds only in-frame ones; the method was immunoSEQ multiplex PCR. Here the sample spans some 50,000 clones, 94% being singletons. The chain employs TRBV28 and TRBJ2-1, with D tentatively TRBD1 (5 bases). The TCR originated in a woman aged 18-35 years in good health and CMV-seropositive. Input material: PBMCs. CDR3 residues: CASIDSFSYNEQFF. CDR3 DNA: TGTGCCAGCATCGACAGTTTCTCCTACAATGAGCAGTTCTTC.